The entry below gives a single T cell receptor (beta chain) sequence along with its context. As yet, its antigen is unknown. This is likely an artifact of a read error, given a far larger clone one base away. The data originate from a study of shared clonotypes between healthy human individuals. Study conclusions and caveats: Among donors, sharing of clonotypes was expected to be affected by sequencing depth.

Some clones are missing from TCRdb's copy, which holds only in-frame ones; the method was immunoSEQ multiplex PCR. Among 450,000 to 500,000 clones listed, over 70% were seen once. CDR1 is GTSNPN, CDR2 SVGIG, per germline (reference sequence). Trimming took 4 bases from V and 4 from J, leaving 13 bases between them. CDR3 length: 14 amino acids. Roughly 90 million PBMCs served as the genomic DNA source for unsorted samples. The TCR originated in a woman in her forties in good health. Some clones in this sample may be carry-over from other donors' samples. This sequence joins TRBV30 and TRBJ1-4; tentative D call: TRBD1 (6 bases). Material for sequencing was PBMCs. In DNA, the CDR3 is TGTGCCTGGACTCGACAGGAGCGTAATGAAAAACTGTTTTTT. Translating it yields CAWTRQERNEKLFF. Combining the CDR3 with reference TRBV30 and TRBJ1-4 gives the whole variable domain SQTIHQWPATLVQPVGSPLSLECTVEGTSNPNLYWYRQAAGRGLQLLFYSVGIGQISSEVPQNLSASRPQDRQFILSSKKLLLSDSGFYLCAWTRQERNEKLFFGSGTQLSVL.